Listed below are T cell receptor beta chains from one sample, sequenced in a study of CD8+CD57+ T cells in acquired aplastic anemia. TCRdb reprocessed the reads with MiXCR, giving one entry per CDR3 protein. The data show approximately 380,000 distinct CDR3 sequences, about 70% seen once. The sequenced sample was sorted CD4+, CD8+, or CD8+CD57+ T cells (not recorded which) from PBMCs. These receptors originate from a human donor in good health, serving as a control. CDR3s include the opening cysteine and the closing phenylalanine or tryptophan.

v_call: TRBV12-3/TRBV12-4
cdr3_length: 13
j_call: TRBJ2-1
cdr3_aa: CASSRTVHHEQFF

v_call: TRBV29-1
cdr3_length: 15
j_call: -
cdr3_aa: CSVQLRGGAGDGYTF

v_call: TRBV6-5
cdr3_length: 14
j_call: TRBJ1-2
cdr3_aa: CASSSRQGEDGYTF

v_call: TRBV7-2
cdr3_length: 14
j_call: TRBJ1-2
cdr3_aa: CASSLKANGSGYNF

v_call: TRBV12-3/TRBV12-4
cdr3_length: 14
j_call: TRBJ2-3
cdr3_aa: CASSLPTGIDTQYF

v_call: TRBV20-1
cdr3_length: 12
j_call: TRBJ1-3
cdr3_aa: CSAKGGGNTIYF

v_call: TRBV7-2
cdr3_length: 15
j_call: TRBJ1-1
cdr3_aa: CASSFPGRAEAFFFF

v_call: TRBV20-1
cdr3_length: 14
j_call: TRBJ2-3
cdr3_aa: CSAETSGGTDTQYF

v_call: TRBV4-3
cdr3_length: 16
j_call: TRBJ2-2
cdr3_aa: CASSQELRSDTGELFF

v_call: TRBV7-3
cdr3_length: 17
j_call: TRBJ1-6
cdr3_aa: CASSFTGSRTSNTPLHF

v_call: TRBV7-2
cdr3_length: 14
j_call: TRBJ2-7
cdr3_aa: CASRTSGGTDEQHF

v_call: TRBV7-3
cdr3_length: 16
j_call: TRBJ2-1
cdr3_aa: CASSPTSGGSYNEQFF

v_call: TRBV11-2
cdr3_length: 14
j_call: TRBJ2-3
cdr3_aa: CASSPGLTGDEQYF

v_call: TRBV5-4
cdr3_length: 13
j_call: TRBJ1-1
cdr3_aa: CASSQNGETEAFF

v_call: TRBV12-3/TRBV12-4
cdr3_length: 15
j_call: TRBJ2-7
cdr3_aa: CASISGDLASYEQYF

v_call: TRBV5-1
cdr3_length: 16
j_call: TRBJ2-1
cdr3_aa: CASSRTLAGAYNEQFF

v_call: TRBV10-3
cdr3_length: 13
j_call: TRBJ1-2
cdr3_aa: CAISERSLYGYTF

v_call: TRBV7-6
cdr3_length: 14
j_call: TRBJ1-2
cdr3_aa: CACRGDGGRDGSFF

v_call: TRBV19
cdr3_length: 17
j_call: TRBJ1-3
cdr3_aa: CASSPRGLWPSGNTIYF

v_call: TRBV10-3
cdr3_length: 12
j_call: TRBJ1-2
cdr3_aa: CAISGTGMGYTF

v_call: TRBV6-4
cdr3_length: 15
j_call: TRBJ1-1
cdr3_aa: CASSIRDRSNTEAFF

v_call: TRBV2
cdr3_length: 15
j_call: TRBJ2-1
cdr3_aa: CASSLQAGGYNEQFF

v_call: TRBV10-3
cdr3_length: 11
j_call: TRBJ1-2
cdr3_aa: CAIRGDSDYTF

v_call: TRBV9
cdr3_length: 14
j_call: TRBJ2-5
cdr3_aa: CASSRRGAEETQYF

v_call: TRBV20-1
cdr3_length: 13
j_call: TRBJ2-5
cdr3_aa: CSARAEYNSPQYF

v_call: TRBV4-1
cdr3_length: 16
j_call: TRBJ1-2
cdr3_aa: CASSALQGRGSNGYTF

v_call: TRBV2
cdr3_length: 15
j_call: TRBJ1-4
cdr3_aa: CASSEAWTRGEKLFF

v_call: TRBV14
cdr3_length: 14
j_call: TRBJ2-7
cdr3_aa: CASSQGPGVDEQYF

v_call: TRBV6-5
cdr3_length: 11
j_call: TRBJ1-5
cdr3_aa: CASRPNQPQHF